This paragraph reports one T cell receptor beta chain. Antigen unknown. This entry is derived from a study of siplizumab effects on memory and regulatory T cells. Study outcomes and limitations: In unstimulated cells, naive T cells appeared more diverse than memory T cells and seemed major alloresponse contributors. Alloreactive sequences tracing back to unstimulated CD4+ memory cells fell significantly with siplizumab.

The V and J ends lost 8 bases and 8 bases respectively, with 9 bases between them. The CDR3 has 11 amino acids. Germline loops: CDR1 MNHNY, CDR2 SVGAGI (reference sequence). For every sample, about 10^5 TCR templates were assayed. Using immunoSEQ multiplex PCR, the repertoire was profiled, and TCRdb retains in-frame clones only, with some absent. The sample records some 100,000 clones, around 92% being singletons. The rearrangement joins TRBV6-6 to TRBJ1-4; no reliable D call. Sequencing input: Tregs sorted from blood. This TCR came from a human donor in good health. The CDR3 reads CASLGREKLFF. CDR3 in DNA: TGTGCCAGCCTAGGACGGGAAAAACTGTTTTTT.